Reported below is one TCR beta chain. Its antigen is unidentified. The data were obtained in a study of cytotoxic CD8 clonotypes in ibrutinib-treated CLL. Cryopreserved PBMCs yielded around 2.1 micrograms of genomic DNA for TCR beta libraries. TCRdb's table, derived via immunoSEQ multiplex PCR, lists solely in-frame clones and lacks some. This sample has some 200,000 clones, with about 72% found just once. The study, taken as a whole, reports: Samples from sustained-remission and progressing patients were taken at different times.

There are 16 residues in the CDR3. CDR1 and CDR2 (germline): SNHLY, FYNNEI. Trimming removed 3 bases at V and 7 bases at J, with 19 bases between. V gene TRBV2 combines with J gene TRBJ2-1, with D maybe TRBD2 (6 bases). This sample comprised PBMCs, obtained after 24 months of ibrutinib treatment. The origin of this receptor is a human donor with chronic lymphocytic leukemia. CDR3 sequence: CASSEDTGGIRNEQFF. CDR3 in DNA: TGTGCCAGCAGTGAGGATACTGGCGGGATAAGAAATGAGCAGTTCTTC.